These 24 T cell receptor beta chains share one sample of origin, sequenced in a study of blood T cell repertoires in COVID-19. Some clones are missing from TCRdb's copy, which holds only in-frame ones; the method was immunoSEQ multiplex PCR. Seen here are a few hundred thousand clones, approximately 86% observed once, and the top ten hold just under 9.5%. Sequenced input: peripheral blood. The origin of the receptors is a man between 18 and 29 years old with active or convalescent COVID-19.

The genes are TRBV7-2 and TRBJ2-7; D is perhaps TRBD2 (6 bases). Between the trimmed V and J ends, which lost 4 bases and 3 bases, there was a span of 16 bases. CDR1 and CDR2 (germline): SGHTA, FQGNSA. The CDR3 is 15 amino acids. This CDR3 is CASSSMVEGSYEQYF. CDR3 in DNA: TGTGCCAGCAGCTCAATGGTGGAGGGTAGCTACGAGCAGTACTTC.

The J gene is TRBJ1-4, the V gene TRBV6-5, with 9 bases that match TRBD1. CDR1 is MNHEY and CDR2 is SVGAGI in the germline V gene. The length of the CDR3 is 15 residues. V lost 0 bases to trimming and J lost 5 bases; unmatched junction nucleotides: 1. CDR3 sequence reads: CASSYSGQGNEKLFF. The CDR3 DNA reads TGTGCCAGCAGTTACTCCGGACAGGGGAATGAAAAACTGTTTTTT.

The V call is TRBV9, the J call TRBJ1-2, with TRBD1 matching 7 bases. The CDR3 spans 14 residues. Trimming removed 1 base from V and 0 bases from J; junction bases left unmatched: 0. Germline lookup yields CDR1 SGDLS and CDR2 YYNGEE. As DNA, the CDR3 is TGTGCCAGCAGCGTACAGGGGGCTAACTATGGCTACACCTTC. Encoded protein: CASSVQGANYGYTF.

The chain recombines TRBV20-1 with TRBJ1-1; D gene uncertain. Between the trimmed V and J ends, which lost 5 bases and 3 bases, there was a span of 7 bases. Germline V lookup: CDR1 DFQATT, CDR2 SNEGSKA (reference sequence). The CDR3 has 11 residues. The CDR3 coding sequence is TGCAGTGCTTTCACAGACACTGAAGCTTTCTTT. This codes for CSAFTDTEAFF.

The chain couples TRBV5-6 to TRBJ2-3, with D tentatively TRBD2 (6 bases). The CDR3 is 14 amino acids. The germline V gene has CDR1 SGHDT and CDR2 YYEEEE. The V end was cut by 1 base, the J end by 2 bases, with 8 bases between. The CDR3 region is CASSLIAATDTQYF. The CDR3 DNA reads as TGTGCCAGCAGCTTGATAGCGGCCACAGATACGCAGTATTTT.

CDR3 coding DNA: TGTGCCACCAGTGTAGGGACTGACACCGGGGAGCTGTTTTTT. This translates into CATSVGTDTGELFF. The chain couples TRBV24-1 to TRBJ2-2, with TRBD2 as a possible D gene (6 bases). Trimming removed 5 bases from V and 3 bases from J, with 9 bases in between. This CDR3 is built from 14 residues. Germline V lookup: CDR1 KGHDR, CDR2 SFDVKD.

The gene calls are TRBV25-1 and TRBJ1-2, with a possible D match to TRBD1 (5 bases). This CDR3 has 13 residues. The germline V gene encodes CDR1 MGHDK and CDR2 SYGVNS. V lost 3 bases to trimming and J lost 4 bases, with 9 bases between them. The CDR3, as DNA: TGTGCCAGCAGTGATACCGACAGCTATGGCTACACCTTC. Translation: CASSDTDSYGYTF.

This clone has just one count. V is TRBV18 and J is TRBJ2-2; D unresolved. The CDR3 is made up of 14 amino acids. Germline V gene sequence: CDR1 KGHSH, CDR2 LQKENI. Trimming removed 1 base at V and 1 base at J, with 4 bases between. The CDR3 region is CASSPRLNTGELFF. The CDR3 nucleotides read TGTGCCAGCTCACCACGACTGAACACCGGGGAGCTGTTTTTT. The complete variable domain, with remaining parts taken from reference TRBV18 and TRBJ2-2, reads NAGVMQNPRHLVRRRGQEARLRCSPMKGHSHVYWYRQLPEEGLKFMVYLQKENIIDESGMPKERFSAEFPKEGPSILRIQQVVRGDSAAYFCASSPRLNTGELFFGEGSRLTVL.

This clone was detected a few times. The chain combines TRBV10-1 with TRBJ1-5; possibly TRBD1 for D (5 bases). The CDR3 length is 16 residues. The V end lost 2 bases, the J end lost 2 bases, and 13 bases lay between the germline ends. CDR1 WNHNN and CDR2 SYGVQD come from the germline V gene (reference sequence). CDR3 nucleotides: TGCGCCAGCAGTGAGCGGGTCAGGGATGGCAATCAGCCCCAGCATTTT. The encoded protein is CASSERVRDGNQPQHF.

As DNA, the CDR3 is TGTGCCAGCAGCTTTTTGGACAGGACTAACTACGAGCAGTACTTC. Amino acids: CASSFLDRTNYEQYF. This sequence joins TRBV5-6 and TRBJ2-7; the D gene is possibly TRBD1 (7 bases). CDR1 is SGHDT and CDR2 is YYEEEE in the germline V gene. V lost 2 bases, J lost 3 bases, and 15 bases lay in between. There are 15 residues in the CDR3. The variable domain in full, completed from reference TRBV5-6 and TRBJ2-7, reads DAGVTQSPTHLIKTRGQQVTLRCSPKSGHDTVSWYQQALGQGPQFIFQYYEEEERQRGNFPDRFSGHQFPNYSSELNVNALLLGDSALYLCASSFLDRTNYEQYFGPGTRLTVT.

This chain uses TRBV25-1 with TRBJ2-5; maybe TRBD1 (6 bases). V was clipped by 1 base and J by 2 bases, with 14 bases between them. Germline V gene data show CDR1 as MGHDK and CDR2 as SYGVNS. The CDR3 consists of 16 residues. DNA for the CDR3: TGTGCCAGCAGTGAATCCGAAAGGACAGTTCAAGAGACCCAGTACTTC. Protein sequence: CASSESERTVQETQYF.

This chain connects TRBV21-1 to TRBJ2-2; the tabulated D call, TRBD2, remains unverified against the DNA. TRBV21-1 represents a pseudogene. The CDR3 runs to 17 residues. CDR3 coding DNA: TGTGCCAGCAGCAAAGTAGGTCTAGCGGGGTCCACCGGGGAGCTGTTTTTT. Its protein is CASSKVGLAGSTGELFF.

This chain joins TRBV10-2 and TRBJ2-7; 11 bases line up with TRBD2. Germline CDR1 is WSHSY and CDR2 is SAAADI. This CDR3 region has 15 residues. J was trimmed by 3 bases and V by 9 bases; bases with no gene match: 10. In nucleotides, the CDR3 is TGCGCCAGTCGGCCACTAGCGGGGGTTCGCTACGAGCAGTACTTC. Its translation is CASRPLAGVRYEQYF.

Here the CDR3 reads CASSFYWAQRTDSNQPQHF. The CDR3 DNA is TGTGCCAGCAGCTTCTATTGGGCTCAAAGGACAGATAGCAATCAGCCCCAGCATTTT. V gene TRBV11-2 combines with J gene TRBJ1-5, with a tentative D call TRBD1 (6 bases). The V and J ends lost 3 bases and 0 bases respectively, with 21 bases between them. This CDR3 comprises 19 residues. The germline CDR1 and CDR2 sequences are SGHAT and FQNNGV.

This sequence joins TRBV19 and TRBJ2-1, with D hard to call. Trimming removed 4 bases at V and 2 bases at J, with 6 bases between. Per germline, CDR1 LNHDA and CDR2 SQIVND (reference sequence). CDR3 length: 13 residues. CDR3 in amino acids: CASSTNTYNEQFF. CDR3 sequence (DNA): TGTGCCAGTAGTACGAACACCTACAATGAGCAGTTCTTC.

This sequence joins TRBV3-1 (or the pseudogene TRBV3-2) and TRBJ1-2, with a possible D match to TRBD1 (5 bases). CDR1 and CDR2 (germline): LGHDT, YNNKEL (reference sequence). Between the trimmed V and J ends, which lost 4 bases and 4 bases, there was a span of 10 bases. The CDR3 runs to 13 residues. CDR3 nucleotide sequence: TGTGCCAGCAGCCCTGGACAACCCTATGGCTACACCTTC. It translates to CASSPGQPYGYTF.

This chain uses TRBV9 with TRBJ1-6; 7 bases match TRBD1. Germline V lookup: CDR1 SGDLS, CDR2 YYNGEE. V lost 3 bases and J lost 2; bases outside the gene matches: 8. This CDR3 region has 17 residues. As DNA, the CDR3 is TGTGCCAGCAGCGCCCGGGGGACAGCACCCTATAATTCACCCCTCCACTTT. Its translation is CASSARGTAPYNSPLHF.

The chain has TRBV9 and TRBJ2-7; tentatively, D is TRBD2 (6 bases). The V end was cut by 0 bases, the J end by 3 bases, with 10 bases between. Germline assignment: CDR1 SGDLS and CDR2 YYNGEE. CDR3 length: 14 residues. The CDR3: CASSVGAGLYEQYF. CDR3 bases: TGTGCCAGCAGCGTAGGGGCGGGGCTCTACGAGCAGTACTTC. The full variable domain, in which reference TRBV9 and TRBJ2-7 provide the parts outside the CDR3, is DSGVTQTPKHLITATGQRVTLRCSPRSGDLSVYWYQQSLDQGLQFLIQYYNGEERAKGNILERFSAQQFPDLHSELNLSSLELGDSALYFCASSVGAGLYEQYFGPGTRLTVT.

This rearrangement joins TRBV5-6 to TRBJ1-2, with D perhaps matching TRBD1 (5 bases). The CDR3 loop spans 13 amino acids. V was trimmed by 4 bases and J by 2 bases, leaving 9 bases between them. The V gene's germline CDR1 is SGHDT and CDR2 YYEEEE. This CDR3 is CASSLDTNYGYTF. CDR3 nucleotide sequence: TGTGCCAGCAGCCTGGACACCAACTATGGCTACACCTTC.

The V gene is TRBV7-9, the J gene TRBJ2-3; the D is unclear. V lost 5 bases and J 6 bases, leaving 9 bases between the germline ends. Germline V lookup: CDR1 SEHNR, CDR2 FQNEAQ (reference sequence). The CDR3 has 12 residues. The CDR3 region has the DNA TGTGCCAGCAGCCCAGGATCCGATACGCAGTATTTT. This translates into CASSPGSDTQYF.

The table lists this clone with a few counts. This chain connects TRBV7-9 to TRBJ2-1; TRBD1 agrees at 8 bases. The CDR3 sequence is 12 residues long. Germline trimming cut 4 bases from V and 14 bases from J; bases unmatched to any gene: 7. Looked up from germline, CDR1 is SEHNR and CDR2 is FQNEAQ (reference sequence). CDR3 sequence (DNA): TGTGCCAGCAGCTCACCCGGACAGGGCGAGTTCTTC. Translating gives CASSSPGQGEFF.

This clone was detected once. The chain has TRBV4-1 and TRBJ1-1, with TRBD1 identical over 8 bases. Unmatched junction bases numbered 5, after V lost 1 base and J lost 4 bases. The germline gives CDR1 MGHRA, CDR2 YSYEKL. The CDR3 has 15 residues. CDR3 region: CASSQVGQGGTEAFF. The CDR3, as DNA: TGCGCCAGCAGCCAAGTCGGACAGGGAGGCACTGAAGCTTTCTTT.

The chain links TRBV10-2 to TRBJ2-1; 12 bases fit TRBD2. V lost 10 bases and J lost 4; bases outside the gene matches: 2. This CDR3 spans 13 amino acids. In germline, CDR1 is WSHSY, CDR2 SAAADI. The CDR3 nucleotides are TGCGCCACCGGGACTAGCGGGTACAATGAGCAGTTCTTC. It yields the protein CATGTSGYNEQFF.

The V and J genes are TRBV19 and TRBJ2-7; the match to TRBD1 covers 10 bases. Germline V CDR1 and CDR2: LNHDA, SQIVND (reference sequence). The CDR3 contains 16 residues. V was clipped by 4 bases and J by 2 bases; unmatched bases: 8. In nucleotides, the CDR3 is TGTGCCAGTAGTACGTCCGGGACAGGGGAAGCCTACGAGCAGTACTTC. As protein: CASSTSGTGEAYEQYF.